A single sample gave rise to the 2 T cell receptor beta chains below, sequenced in a study of cytomegalovirus exposure and HLA in healthy donors. 60 Vbeta and 13 Jbeta primers were used in PCR. Produced via immunoSEQ multiplex PCR; TCRdb's table is partial and in-frame only. Among 90,000 to 150,000 clones, about 80% were seen once, and the ten largest hold roughly an eighth. The specimen sequenced was PBMCs. These TCRs come from a woman between 40 and 55 years old in good health and CMV-seropositive.

The V gene is TRBV2, the J gene TRBJ1-2; 10 nucleotides align to TRBD1. Germline values: CDR1 SNHLY, CDR2 FYNNEI. This CDR3 region has 14 residues. V gave up 7 bases and J gave up 8 bases; unmatched junction bases: 10. The CDR3 coding sequence is TGTGCCAGCAACGGGGACAGGGGCATTTACGGCTACACCTTC. Amino acids: CASNGDRGIYGYTF.

The chain uses TRBV5-1 and TRBJ1-6; 7 bases match TRBD1. With V trimmed by 5 bases and J by 7 bases, 6 bases remained unmatched. The CDR3 totals 14 residues. Germline V gene lookup returns CDR1 SGHRS and CDR2 YFSETQ. The CDR3: CASRRDSQNSPLHF. In DNA, the CDR3 is TGCGCCAGCAGGAGGGACAGTCAAAATTCACCCCTCCACTTT.